A single sample gave rise to the 19 T cell receptor beta chains below, sequenced in a study of prognosis after radiotherapy for stage I lung cancer (dated by TCRdb to the early 2020s). Sequencing instrument: Illumina HiSeq 3000. Two rounds of multiplex PCR on genomic DNA were used to amplify the TCR beta CDR3 region. The first PCR round used primers specific to each TRBV and TRBJ gene, and the primer sequences were filed in Chinese patent CN105087789A. The raw public reads went through TCRdb reprocessing: fastp at Q25, MiXCR clone calling, in-frame beta chains kept. Each record represents a unique CDR3 protein, reported with the most common genes and DNA among its rows. The sample has roughly 30,000 distinct CDR3 sequences on record, approximately 38% of them singletons. The top ten clonotypes cover more than 30% of the sample. Source: PBMCs, taken before or after stereotactic body radiation therapy (not recorded which). Source of these receptors: a donor aged 50 or older with non-small cell lung cancer.

Details on this clonotype: A read error is the likely source, as a far larger clone sits one nucleotide away. The CDR3: CAIRHQGTEAFF. The CDR3 nucleotides read TGTGCCATCAGGCACCAAGGCACTGAAGCTTTCTTT. The chain employs TRBV6-8 and TRBJ1-1; D not certain. The V end was cut by 10 bases, the J end by 4 bases, with 13 bases between. This CDR3 is built from 12 residues. CDR1 is MNHGY, CDR2 SAAAGT, per germline.

This clonotype was seen once. This sequence is one base from a far larger clone and is likely a read error. The genes are TRBV27 and TRBJ2-7; maybe TRBD2 (5 bases). The J call may be incorrect, as the DNA end agrees better with TRBJ2-5. Looked up from germline, CDR1 is MNHEY and CDR2 is SMNVEV (reference sequence). The CDR3 consists of 12 residues. The chain's CDR3 is CSSGPSSATQYF. The CDR3 nucleotides are TGTTCCAGCGGTCCCTCATCGGCGACCCAGTACTTC.

This clonotype occurred many times. The chain uses TRBV3-1 and TRBJ1-1; D is undetermined. The V end lost 5 bases, the J end lost 7 bases, and 8 bases lay between the germline ends. Looked up from germline, CDR1 is LGHDT and CDR2 is YNNKEL (reference sequence). The CDR3 length is 11 residues. The CDR3 here is CASSEVGEAFF. The CDR3 DNA sequence: TGTGCCAGCAGCGAAGTGGGTGAAGCTTTCTTT.

V usage is TRBV7-2 and J usage is TRBJ1-1, with 9 bases that match TRBD1. The CDR3 covers 15 residues. Germline values: CDR1 SGHTA, CDR2 FQGNSA. The junction had 8 bases not matched to a gene; V was cut back by 5 bases and J by 4 bases. DNA for the CDR3: TGTGCCAGCAGCGCCTCCGGGACAGGGTGCACTGAAGCTTTCTTT. It translates to CASSASGTGCTEAFF.

This clonotype came up once. A much larger clone lies one base from this, so it may be a read error. The rearrangement uses TRBV29-1 and TRBJ2-1; TRBD1 matches 9 bases. Trimming removed 4 bases from V and 6 bases from J; junction bases left unmatched: 7. Germline assignment: CDR1 SQVTM and CDR2 ANQGSEA. CDR3 length: 14 residues. CDR3 DNA: TGCAGCGTTGTAATCTTGGGACAGGGCAATGAGCAGTTCTTC. It encodes CSVVILGQGNEQFF.

This clonotype showed up many times. This chain links TRBV19 with TRBJ2-3, with TRBD2 matching over 9 bases. V was clipped by 5 bases and J by 4 bases; unmatched bases: 7. Per the germline V gene, CDR1 is LNHDA and CDR2 is SQIVND (reference sequence). This CDR3 is 15 amino acids long. CDR3 sequence: CASSGREGFADTQYF. The DNA for the CDR3 is TGTGCCAGTAGTGGGCGGGAGGGATTCGCAGATACGCAGTATTTT.

This clonotype came up many times. V gene TRBV29-1 combines with J gene TRBJ1-2, with D perhaps matching TRBD1 (5 bases). With 4 bases removed from V and 1 base from J, the gap between germline ends came to 16 bases. This CDR3 spans 15 amino acids. Germline-derived CDR1 and CDR2 are SQVTM and ANQGSEA. CDR3 sequence reads: CSVGDPGLFNYGYTF. As DNA, the CDR3 is TGCAGCGTTGGGGACCCGGGACTGTTTAACTATGGCTACACCTTC.

Judged by abundance, this clonotype is medium-sized. The J gene is TRBJ1-5, the V gene TRBV6-4, with TRBD1 matching 10 bases. This CDR3 region has 12 residues. Trimming removed 8 bases from V and 7 bases from J; junction bases left unmatched: 2. Germline V gene sequence: CDR1 MRHNA, CDR2 SNTAGT. This chain's CDR3 is CASGTGVQPQHF. CDR3 coding DNA: TGTGCCAGCGGGACAGGGGTACAGCCCCAGCATTTT.

On this clonotype: A much larger clone sits a single nucleotide away, making a read error possible. The rearrangement links TRBV10-2 to TRBJ1-2; D call uncertain. This CDR3 contains 14 residues. CDR1 and CDR2 (germline): WSHSY, SAAADI. The CDR3 region is CASSEVTSVYGYIF. The DNA of the CDR3 is TGCGCCAGCAGTGAGGTCACGTCAGTCTATGGCTACATCTTC.

This clonotype has a count of ten or more. This chain joins TRBV9 and TRBJ1-2; weak D call: TRBD1 (6 bases). Trimming took off 4 bases at V and 6 bases at J, with 22 bases between the two ends. The CDR3 extends over 16 amino acids. Germline-derived CDR1 and CDR2 are SGDLS and YYNGEE. This CDR3 reads CASSHQRGGGADGYTF. The CDR3 nucleotides are TGTGCCAGCAGCCATCAAAGAGGAGGGGGTGCGGATGGCTACACCTTC.

This clonotype was recorded many times. The J gene is TRBJ1-1, the V gene TRBV25-1; 8 nucleotides align to TRBD1. The CDR3 spans 13 residues. The germline CDR1 and CDR2 sequences are MGHDK and SYGVNS. The junction had 2 bases not matched to a gene; V was cut back by 5 bases and J by 3 bases. CDR3 protein: CASSTQGDTEAFF. As DNA, the CDR3 is TGTGCCAGCAGTACACAGGGGGACACTGAAGCTTTCTTT.

This clonotype was recorded at least ten times. The rearrangement uses TRBV2 and TRBJ2-3, with 9 bases that match TRBD2. This CDR3 spans 14 amino acids. The V gene's germline CDR1 is SNHLY and CDR2 FYNNEI. Germline trimming cut 7 bases from V and 6 bases from J; bases unmatched to any gene: 8. The CDR3 region has the DNA TGTGCCAGCACGACTAGCGGACTGATTGATACGCAGTATTTT. Its translation: CASTTSGLIDTQYF.

The sample holds many counts of this clonotype. The chain has TRBV12-3 or TRBV12-4 and TRBJ2-3, with 10 nucleotides matching TRBD2. CDR3 length: 13 amino acids. V shed 11 bases and J 4 bases; nucleotides not matched to a gene: 6. CDR3 DNA sequence: TGTGCCGTAAGCGGGGGGGGCGCAGATACGCAGTATTTT. This encodes CAVSGGGADTQYF.

This clonotype showed up many times. The chain joins TRBV28 to TRBJ1-1, with a possible D match to TRBD1 (5 bases). The V gene lost 6 bases and the J gene lost 8 bases, with 19 bases spanning the gap. CDR1 and CDR2 from the germline V gene are MDHEN and SYDVKM. The CDR3 loop spans 14 amino acids. The chain's CDR3 is CASSSNQGPTEAFF. The CDR3 DNA reads TGTGCCAGCAGCTCCAACCAGGGTCCTACAGAAGCTTTCTTT. Variable domain in full (rest from reference TRBV28 and TRBJ1-1): DVKVTQSSRYLVKRTGEKVFLECVQDMDHENMFWYRQDPGLGLRLIYFSYDVKMKEKGDIPEGYSVSREKKERFSLILESASTNQTSMYLCASSSNQGPTEAFFGQGTRLTVV.

This clonotype was recorded many times. The V call is TRBV7-9, the J call TRBJ1-6, with 10 bases that match TRBD1. CDR1 and CDR2 from the germline V gene are SEHNR and FQNEAQ (reference sequence). V trimming: 0 bases; J trimming: 7 bases; junction bases outside the gene matches: 12. The CDR3 is 19 amino acids. CDR3 residues: CASSLALGTGAPRNSPLHF. CDR3 in DNA: TGTGCCAGCAGCTTAGCGCTGGGGACAGGGGCGCCTCGGAATTCACCCCTCCACTTT. The variable domain in full, completed from reference TRBV7-9 and TRBJ1-6, reads DTGVSQNPRHKITKRGQNVTFRCDPISEHNRLYWYRQTLGQGPEFLTYFQNEAQLEKSRLLSDRFSAERPKGSFSTLEIQRTEQGDSAMYLCASSLALGTGAPRNSPLHFGNGTRLTVT.

In this sample, this clonotype turned up many times. The chain carries TRBV2 and TRBJ2-6, with 7 bases lining up with TRBD1. The J segment lost 2 bases and the V segment lost 10 bases, leaving 5 bases of the junction unmatched. CDR3 size: 14 residues. Germline V gene data show CDR1 as SNHLY and CDR2 as FYNNEI. For the CDR3, the DNA is TGTGCCAAAAAGACAGGGCCTGGGGCCAACGTCCTGACTTTC. It specifies CAKKTGPGANVLTF.

Of note for this clonotype: This may arise from a read error, as a much more abundant clone is one base away. The J gene is TRBJ2-6, the V gene TRBV19, with D possibly TRBD1 on 6 matching bases. The CDR3 sequence is 16 residues long. V lost 7 bases to trimming and J lost 2 bases, with 15 bases between them. Germline CDR1 is LNHDA and CDR2 is SQIVND (reference sequence). CDR3 nucleotides: TGTGCCAGTATACCTACCACAGGGACTGGGGCCAACGTCCTGACTTTC. Amino acid sequence: CASIPTTGTGANVLTF.

J is TRBJ1-2 and V is TRBV19; tentatively, D is TRBD1 (6 bases). This CDR3 comprises 12 residues. Germline CDR1 reads LNHDA; CDR2 reads SQIVND (reference sequence). V lost 10 bases, J lost 4 bases, and 13 bases lay in between. Here the CDR3 reads CATTDRFYGYTF. CDR3 nucleotide sequence: TGTGCCACCACGGACAGATTCTATGGCTACACCTTC.

Turning to this clonotype: A much larger clone differs from this one at a single base, so this may be a read error. J is TRBJ2-4 and V is TRBV15; maybe TRBD1 (5 bases). Germline V lookup: CDR1 LNHNV, CDR2 YYDKDF (reference sequence). The CDR3 is 14 amino acids. The CDR3 loop is CATSRARFQDIQCF. In DNA form, the CDR3 reads TGTGCCACCAGCAGGGCTAGGTTCCAGGACATTCAGTGCTTC.